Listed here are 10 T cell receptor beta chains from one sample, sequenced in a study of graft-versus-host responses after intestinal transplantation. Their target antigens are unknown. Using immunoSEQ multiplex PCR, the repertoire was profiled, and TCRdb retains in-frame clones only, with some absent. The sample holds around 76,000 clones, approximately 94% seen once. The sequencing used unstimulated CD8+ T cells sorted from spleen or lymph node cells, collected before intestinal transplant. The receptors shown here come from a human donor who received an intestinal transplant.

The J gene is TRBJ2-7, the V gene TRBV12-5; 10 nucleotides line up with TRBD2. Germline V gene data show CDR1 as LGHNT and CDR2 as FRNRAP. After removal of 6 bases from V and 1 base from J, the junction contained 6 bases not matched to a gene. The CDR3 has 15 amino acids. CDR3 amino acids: CASGGGLAASYEQYF. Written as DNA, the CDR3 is TGTGCTAGTGGCGGCGGACTAGCGGCATCCTACGAGCAGTACTTC.

The CDR3 DNA reads TGTGCCAGCAGTTACTCGAGCCGACAGGGAGACGAGCAGTACTTC. Translating it yields CASSYSSRQGDEQYF. The rearrangement uses TRBV6-5 and TRBJ2-7; TRBD1 matches 7 bases. The V gene end was trimmed by 0 bases and the J gene end by 5 bases; junction bases not matched to a gene: 7. This CDR3 comprises 15 residues. Germline V CDR1 and CDR2: MNHEY, SVGAGI.

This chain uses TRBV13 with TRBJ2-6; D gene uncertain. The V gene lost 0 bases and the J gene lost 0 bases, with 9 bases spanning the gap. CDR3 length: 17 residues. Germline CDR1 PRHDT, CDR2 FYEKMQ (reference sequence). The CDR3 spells CASSLGETSSGANVLTF. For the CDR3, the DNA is TGTGCCAGCAGCTTAGGGGAGACCAGCTCTGGGGCCAACGTCCTGACTTTC.

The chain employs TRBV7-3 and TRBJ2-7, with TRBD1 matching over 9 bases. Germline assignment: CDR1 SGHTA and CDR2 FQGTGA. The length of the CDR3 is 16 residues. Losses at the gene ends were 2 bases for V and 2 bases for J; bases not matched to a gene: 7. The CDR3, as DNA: TGTGCCAGCAGCTTAGGCCCTGGGACAGGGACCTACGAGCAGTACTTC. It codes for CASSLGPGTGTYEQYF.

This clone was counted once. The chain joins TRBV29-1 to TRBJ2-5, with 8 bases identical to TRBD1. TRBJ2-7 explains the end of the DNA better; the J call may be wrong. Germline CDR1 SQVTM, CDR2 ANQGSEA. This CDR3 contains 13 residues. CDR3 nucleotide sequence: TGCAGCCCTTGGACAGGGAAGTTCCACGAGCAGTACTTC. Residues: CSPWTGKFHEQYF.

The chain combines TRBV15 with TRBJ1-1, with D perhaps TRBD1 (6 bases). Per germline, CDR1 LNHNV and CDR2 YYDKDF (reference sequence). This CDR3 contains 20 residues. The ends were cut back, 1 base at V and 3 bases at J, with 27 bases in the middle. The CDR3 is CATSRGFIRNYRAGDTEAFF. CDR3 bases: TGTGCCACCAGCAGAGGATTCATCCGAAATTACAGGGCTGGGGACACTGAAGCTTTCTTT.

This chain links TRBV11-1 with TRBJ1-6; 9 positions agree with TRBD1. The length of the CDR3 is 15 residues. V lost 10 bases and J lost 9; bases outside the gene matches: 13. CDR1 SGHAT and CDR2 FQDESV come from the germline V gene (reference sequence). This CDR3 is CATLTGGTGSSPLHF. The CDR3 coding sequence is TGTGCCACCCTAACAGGCGGGACAGGGTCTTCACCCCTCCACTTT.

The CDR3 is CASSLTTMGVKDTEAFF. CDR3 sequence (DNA): TGTGCCAGCAGCTTGACTACGATGGGAGTAAAGGACACTGAAGCTTTCTTT. This chain links TRBV5-5 with TRBJ1-1; D unresolved. CDR3 length equals 17 residues. The ends were cut back, 1 base at V and 3 bases at J, with 19 bases in the middle. Germline CDR1 reads SGHKS; CDR2 reads YYEKEE (reference sequence). Based on the CDR3 plus reference TRBV5-5 and TRBJ1-1, the full variable domain is DAGVTQSPTHLIKTRGQQVTLRCSPISGHKSVSWYQQVLGQGPQFIFQYYEKEERGRGNFPDRFSARQFPNYSSELNVNALLLGDSALYLCASSLTTMGVKDTEAFFGQGTRLTVV.

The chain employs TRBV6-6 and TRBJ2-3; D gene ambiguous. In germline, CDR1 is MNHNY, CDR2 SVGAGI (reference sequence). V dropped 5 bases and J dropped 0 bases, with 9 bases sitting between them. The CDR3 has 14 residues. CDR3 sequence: CASSGGLSTDTQYF. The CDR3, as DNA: TGTGCCAGCAGTGGTGGCTTGAGCACAGATACGCAGTATTTT.

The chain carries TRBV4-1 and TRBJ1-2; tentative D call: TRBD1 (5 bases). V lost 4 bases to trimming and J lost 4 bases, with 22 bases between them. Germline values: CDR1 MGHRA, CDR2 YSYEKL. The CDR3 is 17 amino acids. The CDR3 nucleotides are TGCGCCAGCAGCCCAACCTTGGACGGATTGGGACCCTATGGCTACACCTTC. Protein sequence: CASSPTLDGLGPYGYTF.